Listed below are T cell receptor beta chains from one sample, sequenced in a study of blood T cell repertoires in COVID-19. Profiling relied on immunoSEQ multiplex PCR, and the TCRdb table lists in-frame clones only, not all of them. The sample lists about 190,000 clones, over 80% occurring once. The sequenced material came from peripheral blood. The receptors were sampled from a woman aged 55-70 years with COVID-19, enrolled during active disease. Both conserved end residues are part of each CDR3. A D gene is named only where the DNA matches it firmly. Clone size is shown for a subset of rows, as once, few, many or a class of expanded clone.

V: TRBV2
D: TRBD1
size: once
J: TRBJ1-5
DNA: TGTGCCAGCAGTGTACAGGACAGGGGGCCTATCAATCAGCCCCAGCATTTT
CDR3: CASSVQDRGPINQPQHF

V: TRBV5-1
D: TRBD2
size: -
J: TRBJ2-5
DNA: TGCGCCAGCAGCTTGGGAGCGGGGGGGCCTCAAGAGACCCAGTACTTC
CDR3: CASSLGAGGPQETQYF

V: TRBV5-5
D: -
size: -
J: TRBJ2-5
DNA: TGTGCCAGCAGCTGGGGTAGCGAAGAGACCCAGTACTTC
CDR3: CASSWGSEETQYF

V: TRBV25-1
D: -
size: -
J: TRBJ1-4
DNA: TGTGCCAGCAGTGAATTTACAACAACTAATGAAAAACTGTTTTTT
CDR3: CASSEFTTTNEKLFF

V: TRBV6-1
D: -
size: -
J: TRBJ1-5
DNA: TGTGCCAGCAGAGAACAAGGACACCTTAGCAATCAGCCCCAGCATTTT
CDR3: CASREQGHLSNQPQHF

V: TRBV7-6
D: TRBD1
size: -
J: TRBJ1-5
DNA: TGTGCCAGCAGCTTGGGGACAGCGGGAGGCAATCAGCCCCAGCATTTT
CDR3: CASSLGTAGGNQPQHF

V: TRBV5-1
D: -
size: few
J: TRBJ1-1
DNA: TGCGCCAGCAGCTCAGGACTGGCGACTGAAGCTTTCTTT
CDR3: CASSSGLATEAFF

V: TRBV29-1
D: TRBD2
size: -
J: TRBJ2-7
DNA: TGCAGCGTTTGGGGGCGGGAGGGCCCCTACGAGCAGTACTTC
CDR3: CSVWGREGPYEQYF

V: TRBV30
D: -
size: -
J: TRBJ2-7
DNA: TGTGCCTGGAGTGGTCGACAGGAAAGCTCCTACGAGCAGTACTTC
CDR3: CAWSGRQESSYEQYF

V: TRBV19
D: -
size: once
J: TRBJ2-5
DNA: TGTGCCAGTAGTATAGGACAGCAAGAGACCCAGTACTTC
CDR3: CASSIGQQETQYF

V: TRBV19
D: TRBD1
size: few
J: TRBJ1-5
DNA: TGTGCCAGTAGTATAGCCCCCTGGACAGGGATCCCCAGGGGAAATCAGCCCCAGCATTTT
CDR3: CASSIAPWTGIPRGNQPQHF

V: TRBV9
D: -
size: -
J: TRBJ1-1
DNA: TGTGCCAGCAGCGTAGTAGCGGGGAACACTGAAGCTTTCTTT
CDR3: CASSVVAGNTEAFF

V: TRBV19
D: -
size: -
J: TRBJ1-3
DNA: TGTGCCACCCGGGTCGTTGGATCTGGAAACACCATATATTTT
CDR3: CATRVVGSGNTIYF

V: TRBV11-3
D: TRBD1
size: few
J: TRBJ2-1
DNA: TGTGCCAGCAGCCCCGGGACAGGGGGTTATGAGCAGTTCTTC
CDR3: CASSPGTGGYEQFF

V: TRBV7-2
D: TRBD1
size: once
J: TRBJ1-6
DNA: TGTGCCAGCAGCGCACCGGGACAGGCCCTCTATAATTCACCCCTCCACTTT
CDR3: CASSAPGQALYNSPLHF

V: TRBV3-1/TRBV3-2
D: -
size: few
J: TRBJ1-3
DNA: TGTGCCAGCAGCCTCCGGGACAACTCTGGAAACACCATATATTTT
CDR3: CASSLRDNSGNTIYF

V: TRBV3-1/TRBV3-2
D: -
size: -
J: TRBJ2-3
DNA: TGTGCCAGCAGCCAATTAGGGGCACCCACAGATACGCAGTATTTT
CDR3: CASSQLGAPTDTQYF

V: TRBV7-6
D: TRBD2
size: -
J: TRBJ2-3
DNA: TGTGCCAGCAGCTTAGTGCGGGAGAGGCGGGCAGATACGCAGTATTTT
CDR3: CASSLVRERRADTQYF

V: TRBV9
D: TRBD1
size: -
J: TRBJ2-7
DNA: TGTGCCAGCAGCTCGACAGGGGCCTACTACGAGCAGTACTTC
CDR3: CASSSTGAYYEQYF

V: TRBV6-5
D: -
size: once
J: TRBJ2-6
DNA: TGTGCCAGCAGTTACTGGCTCTCTGGGGCCAACGTCCTGACTTTC
CDR3: CASSYWLSGANVLTF

V: TRBV5-1
D: -
size: -
J: TRBJ2-1
DNA: TGCGCCAGCAGCGCCTCGGGGTCCCAGGATGAGCAGTTCTTC
CDR3: CASSASGSQDEQFF

V: TRBV5-4
D: -
size: few
J: TRBJ1-2
DNA: TGTGCCAGCAGTCCACCTGTCCAGGGTACTTTCTATGGCTACACCTTC
CDR3: CASSPPVQGTFYGYTF

V: TRBV2
D: -
size: -
J: TRBJ2-5
DNA: TGTGCCAGCAGTGGATACAGGGTGTTGGAAGAGACCCAGTACTTC
CDR3: CASSGYRVLEETQYF

V: TRBV28
D: -
size: few
J: TRBJ1-5
DNA: TGTGCCAGCAGTTTAGAGGTAGGGGGGGGCAATCAGCCCCAGCATTTT
CDR3: CASSLEVGGGNQPQHF

V: TRBV28
D: TRBD2
size: -
J: TRBJ2-2
DNA: TGTGCCAGCAGGGCCCTAGCGGGAGGAACCGGGGAGCTGTTTTTT
CDR3: CASRALAGGTGELFF

V: TRBV5-3
D: TRBD1
size: -
J: TRBJ1-2
DNA: TGTGCCAGAAGCCTCAACCGGGACAGGGATAACTATGGCTACACCTTC
CDR3: CARSLNRDRDNYGYTF

V: TRBV11-2
D: -
size: -
J: TRBJ1-2
DNA: TGTGCCAGCAGCTTAGTCCGGGGAGGGGTTGATGGCTACACCTTC
CDR3: CASSLVRGGVDGYTF

V: TRBV5-1
D: -
size: -
J: TRBJ2-5
DNA: TGCGCCAGCAGCTTGGCGACAAGTCCCAGGATGGAGACCCAGTACTTC
CDR3: CASSLATSPRMETQYF

V: TRBV30
D: TRBD2
size: -
J: TRBJ2-2
DNA: TGTGCCTGGAGTGTAGTGGCTAGCGGGATGGTGGGGGAGCTGTTTTTT
CDR3: CAWSVVASGMVGELFF

V: TRBV15
D: -
size: -
J: TRBJ1-5
DNA: TGTGCCACCTGGGCGCGGGTCGAGGATCAGCCCCAGCATTTT
CDR3: CATWARVEDQPQHF

V: TRBV28
D: -
size: once
J: TRBJ1-1
DNA: TGTGCCAGCAGTCTACATGGGACAAAGAACACTGAAGCTTTCTTT
CDR3: CASSLHGTKNTEAFF

V: TRBV9
D: TRBD1
size: -
J: TRBJ1-3
DNA: TGTGCCAGCAGCGGGGGCCCCCCGGACAGGGAAAACACCATATATTTT
CDR3: CASSGGPPDRENTIYF

V: TRBV24-1
D: -
size: -
J: TRBJ2-1
DNA: TGTGCCACCAGTGATTTGCGCTCCTACAATGAGCAGTTCTTC
CDR3: CATSDLRSYNEQFF

V: TRBV2
D: -
size: -
J: TRBJ1-1
DNA: TGTGCCAGCAGTGAAGGGCGGTTCGAAGCTTTCTTT
CDR3: CASSEGRFEAFF

V: TRBV28
D: TRBD1
size: -
J: TRBJ1-4
DNA: TGTGCCAGCAGTTTGTCGACAGGGCCAAATGAAAAACTGTTTTTT
CDR3: CASSLSTGPNEKLFF

V: TRBV27
D: -
size: -
J: TRBJ1-5
DNA: TGTGCCAGCAGTCTGCGGGAGGGTGGTCGCAATCAGCCCCAGCATTTT
CDR3: CASSLREGGRNQPQHF

V: TRBV6-1
D: -
size: -
J: TRBJ2-3
DNA: TGTGCCAGCAGTGAAGTCGGAGGGTGGTATGCAGATACGCAGTATTTT
CDR3: CASSEVGGWYADTQYF

V: TRBV28
D: TRBD2
size: once
J: TRBJ2-1
DNA: TGTGCCAGCAGTTCCCCCGGGGCGGGGGGGCGCAATGAGCAGTTCTTC
CDR3: CASSSPGAGGRNEQFF

V: TRBV4-3
D: -
size: few
J: TRBJ2-7
DNA: TGCGCCAGCAGCCATGTAAGGAGCTCCTACGAGCAGTACTTC
CDR3: CASSHVRSSYEQYF

V: TRBV19
D: -
size: -
J: TRBJ2-5
DNA: TGTGCCAGTAGACAGGGTTCGGCCCAGTACTTC
CDR3: CASRQGSAQYF

V: TRBV28
D: TRBD1
size: few
J: TRBJ2-4
DNA: TGTGCCAGCAGCCTGTGGCAGGGGGTGGCCAAAAACATTCAGTACTTC
CDR3: CASSLWQGVAKNIQYF

V: TRBV5-1
D: -
size: once
J: TRBJ2-2
DNA: TGCGCCAGCAGCTTGGGCCGGGCCAGGGCCACCGGGGAGCTGTTTTTT
CDR3: CASSLGRARATGELFF

V: TRBV28
D: TRBD1
size: -
J: TRBJ1-2
DNA: TGTGCCAGCAGTTTGACAGGGAGTGGCTACACCTTC
CDR3: CASSLTGSGYTF

V: TRBV20-1
D: -
size: few
J: TRBJ2-3
DNA: TGCAGTGCTAGCCAGATAGATACGCAGTATTTT
CDR3: CSASQIDTQYF

V: TRBV27
D: TRBD2
size: -
J: TRBJ2-1
DNA: TGTGCCAGCAGTTTATACGGGACTAGCGGATCCTACAATGAGCAGTTCTTC
CDR3: CASSLYGTSGSYNEQFF

V: TRBV6-1
D: TRBD1
size: -
J: TRBJ1-6
DNA: TGTGCCAGCAGTGAATTTGGACAGGGTATTTCACCCCTCCACTTT
CDR3: CASSEFGQGISPLHF

V: TRBV5-4
D: TRBD1
size: -
J: TRBJ1-4
DNA: TGTGCCAGCAGCTTATCGGAACAGGGGAATGAAAAACTGTTTTTT
CDR3: CASSLSEQGNEKLFF

V: TRBV6-2/TRBV6-3
D: -
size: -
J: TRBJ2-7
DNA: TGTGCCAGCAGTGTACTAGGGGGTGAGGGCGAGCAGTACTTC
CDR3: CASSVLGGEGEQYF

V: TRBV7-2
D: -
size: -
J: TRBJ1-5
DNA: TGTGCCAGCAGCTTAGCAGGAACAGTTAGCAATCAGCCCCAGCATTTT
CDR3: CASSLAGTVSNQPQHF

V: TRBV27
D: -
size: -
J: TRBJ2-3
DNA: TGTGCCAGCCCTACAGGGGATACGCAGTATTTT
CDR3: CASPTGDTQYF

V: TRBV5-1
D: -
size: -
J: TRBJ2-2
DNA: TGCGCCAGCAGCTTGAGGGGTGAAACCGGGGAGCTGTTTTTT
CDR3: CASSLRGETGELFF

V: TRBV19
D: -
size: -
J: TRBJ1-6
DNA: TGTGCCACCGCTCCCGGCGGGGGCGCGGGTAATTCACCCCTCCACTTT
CDR3: CATAPGGGAGNSPLHF

V: TRBV5-1
D: TRBD1
size: -
J: TRBJ1-2
DNA: TGCGCCAGCAGCTTGGCAGGGGGCAACGGCTACACCTTC
CDR3: CASSLAGGNGYTF

V: TRBV29-1
D: TRBD2
size: -
J: TRBJ2-2
DNA: TGCAGCGCCATCCCGGCGGGGGGCGGGGAGCTGTTTTTT
CDR3: CSAIPAGGGELFF

V: TRBV5-1
D: -
size: -
J: TRBJ2-3
DNA: TGCGCCAGCAGCTTCTGGTCCGGGGTGGAAGATACGCAGTATTTT
CDR3: CASSFWSGVEDTQYF

V: TRBV5-4
D: TRBD1
size: -
J: TRBJ2-3
DNA: TGTGCCAGCGGTAGACAGGGAATGTCGGGCACAGATACGCAGTATTTT
CDR3: CASGRQGMSGTDTQYF